The clone carrying this T cell receptor beta chain was counted a few times. Researchers ran the PCR with 60 Vbeta and 13 Jbeta primers. TCRdb's table, derived via immunoSEQ multiplex PCR, lists solely in-frame clones and lacks some. The table has some 80,000 clones, roughly a tenth seen once; the top ten hold roughly 22%. This entry is derived from a study of cytomegalovirus exposure and HLA in healthy donors. Looked up from germline, CDR1 is WNHNN and CDR2 is SYGVQD (reference sequence). The CDR3 runs to 15 residues. V trimming: 4 bases; J trimming: 6 bases; junction bases outside the gene matches: 7.

The chain links TRBV10-1 to TRBJ2-1; 9 nucleotides align to TRBD2. The sequenced material came from PBMCs. This receptor was obtained from a man aged 60-69 years in good health and CMV-seropositive. The CDR3 bases are TGCGCCAGCAGTGTTGCGGGGGGGGATCTCAATGAGCAGTTCTTC. As protein: CASSVAGGDLNEQFF.